This T cell receptor (beta chain) derives from a study of cytomegalovirus exposure and HLA in healthy donors. Study-wide results and caveats: Sequencing artifact likely explains a cluster of highly shared sequence variants.

V was clipped by 3 bases and J by 0 bases, with 13 bases between them. Germline assignment: CDR1 SNHLY and CDR2 FYNNEI. The CDR3 loop spans 16 amino acids. Of note for this clone: The antigen is not known.

The PCR ran on 60 Vbeta and 13 Jbeta primers. The method was immunoSEQ multiplex PCR; TCRdb's version includes in-frame clones alone and lacks a portion of them. Among some 170,000 clones listed, around 81% were seen once. The chain joins TRBV2 to TRBJ2-3; D perhaps matches TRBD2 (6 bases). The sequencing input was PBMCs. This clonotype originated in a woman between 45 and 60 years old in good health and CMV-seronegative. The CDR3 nucleotides are TGTGCCAGCAGTGATGGGGCAGGGAGGAGCACAGATACGCAGTATTTT. This codes for CASSDGAGRSTDTQYF.